A selection of T cell receptor beta chains follows, all from one sample in a study of identical twins. TCRdb redid the calling of the 5' RACE reads with MiXCR, one entry per CDR3 protein. This table holds approximately 470,000 distinct CDR3 sequences, 14% found once. The sample was also linked to a second study, of yellow fever vaccine responses in identical twins.

Sequencing was carried out using CD4+ T cells sorted from blood. The receptors were sampled from a woman younger than 35 in good health. The CDR3 runs from the conserved cysteine through the conserved F or W. D genes are given only for firm matches. Clone size, where shown, is once, few, many, or a class for clones that have expanded.

14 TRBJ2-7 - - TRBV20-1 TGCAGTGCTAGAGATGTTCCCCTCTCCTACGAGCAGTACTTC CSARDVPLSYEQYF
15 TRBJ2-1 - - TRBV24-1 TGTGCCACCAGTGACCCCACGTCGGACCTCAATGAGCAGTTCTTC CATSDPTSDLNEQFF
14 TRBJ2-7 few - TRBV28 TGTGCCAGCAGTTTTTTTTTGTCCTCGCAGGGACAGTACTTC CASSFFLSSQGQYF
14 TRBJ1-6 - - TRBV5-1 TGCGCCAGCGCCCCCGGGACACCCGGCAATGCCCTCCACTTT CASAPGTPGNALHF
17 TRBJ2-3 few TRBD1 TRBV29-1 TGCAGCGTTGCTTTTTCGGGACAGGGAAATTCTCAAGATACGCAGTATTTT CSVAFSGQGNSQDTQYF
15 TRBJ2-7 few - TRBV6-5 TGTGCCAGCAGTTACTCAGGAGTTAGAGACTACGAGCAGTACTTC CASSYSGVRDYEQYF
16 TRBJ1-1 - - TRBV5-1 TGCGCCAGCAGCTGGGACACTCTCGCAGGGAACACTGAAGCTTTCTTT CASSWDTLAGNTEAFF
16 TRBJ2-7 - TRBD1 TRBV6-2/TRBV6-3 TGTGCCAGCAGTCCCTGGGACAGGGGGAGGAATCACGAGCAGTACTTC CASSPWDRGRNHEQYF
14 TRBJ2-7 many - TRBV7-2 TGTGCCAGCCGCCCAACCGGCGGCTCCTACGAGCAGTACTTC CASRPTGGSYEQYF
17 TRBJ2-7 - TRBD2 TRBV5-1 TGCGCCAGCAGCCCCCTGCTCCCGACTAGCGGGTTCTACGAGCAGTACTTC CASSPLLPTSGFYEQYF
15 TRBJ1-6 once TRBD1 TRBV6-1 TGTGCCAGCAGTGAATTGGGACAGGGTAATTCACCCCTCCACTTT CASSELGQGNSPLHF
15 TRBJ2-1 - - TRBV7-2 TGTGCCAGCAGCTTACCGGACTCATTCGTCAATGAGCAGTTCTTC CASSLPDSFVNEQFF
13 TRBJ1-3 - - TRBV5-1 TGCGCCAGCAGCTTCGGGGGCAGAAACACCATATATTTT CASSFGGRNTIYF
13 TRBJ1-1 - - TRBV20-1 TGCAGTGCTCCCCAAATACTTGACACTGAAGCTTTCTTT CSAPQILDTEAFF
12 TRBJ2-3 - - TRBV7-3 TGTGCCAGCAGCCCGAGACAAGACCGGCAGTATTTT CASSPRQDRQYF
15 TRBJ2-7 few - TRBV3-1 TGTGCCAGCAGCCAAGAGTACAGGGTGACCTACGAGCAGTACTTC CASSQEYRVTYEQYF
15 TRBJ2-3 - TRBD1 TRBV11-2 TGTGCCAGCAGCCCCCGGGACAGGGCGTCAGATACGCAGTATTTT CASSPRDRASDTQYF
16 TRBJ1-1 many - TRBV28 TGTGCCAGCAGTTCCGGGAGACTGCAAGGGGACACTGAAGCTTTCTTT CASSSGRLQGDTEAFF
12 TRBJ2-2 - - TRBV3-1 TGTGCCAACAGCCAAGTTTCCGGGGAGCTGTTTTTT CANSQVSGELFF
16 TRBJ2-2 - TRBD1 TRBV29-1 TGCAGCGTTGCGCCGACAGGGGCGGGTAACACCGGGGAGCTGTTTTTT CSVAPTGAGNTGELFF
14 TRBJ2-7 few - TRBV7-2 TGTGCCAGCAACCCCAGGAACGGGCACTACGAGCAGTACTTC CASNPRNGHYEQYF
11 TRBJ2-7 - - TRBV20-1 TGCAGTGCTAGAGATCGGCAAGAGGGGTACTTC CSARDRQEGYF
15 TRBJ2-3 - TRBD1 TRBV2 TGTGCCAGCAGCCCACAGGGGGTCCTCACAGATACGCAGTATTTT CASSPQGVLTDTQYF
15 TRBJ2-1 - TRBD2 TRBV14 TGTGCCAGCAGCCGAAGACTAGCGGGAGACAATGAGCAGTTCTTC CASSRRLAGDNEQFF
15 TRBJ1-5 few TRBD1 TRBV7-8 TGTGCCAGCAGCTACCGGGACAGACTCTATCAGCCCCAGCATTTT CASSYRDRLYQPQHF